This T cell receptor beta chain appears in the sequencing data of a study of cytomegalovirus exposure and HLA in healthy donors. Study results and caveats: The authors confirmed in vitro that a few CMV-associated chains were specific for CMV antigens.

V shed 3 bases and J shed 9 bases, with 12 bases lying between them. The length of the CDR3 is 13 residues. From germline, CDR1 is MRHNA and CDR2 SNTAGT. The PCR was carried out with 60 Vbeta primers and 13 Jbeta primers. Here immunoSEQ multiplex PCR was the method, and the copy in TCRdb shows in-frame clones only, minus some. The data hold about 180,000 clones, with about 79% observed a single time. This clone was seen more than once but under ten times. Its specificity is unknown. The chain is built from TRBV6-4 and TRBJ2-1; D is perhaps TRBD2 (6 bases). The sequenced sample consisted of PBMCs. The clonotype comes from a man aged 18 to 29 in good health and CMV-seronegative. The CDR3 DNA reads TGTGCCAGCAGTGAGTCTAGCGAGGGTGAGCAGTTCTTC. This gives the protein CASSESSEGEQFF.